The rows below give T cell receptor beta chains drawn from one sample of a study of beta chain features in type 1 diabetes. Sequencing was performed with immunoSEQ multiplex PCR; in TCRdb, only in-frame clones are kept and a portion is missing. This sample has some 220,000 clones; under 13% occur once, and the top ten carry 1% to 1.5%. Sequences were obtained from central memory CD4+ T cells from blood. These receptors were taken from a man aged 18 to 29 in good health. Both conserved end residues are part of each CDR3. Each record gives: CDR3 protein, CDR3 DNA, V gene, J gene, clone size, D gene. A D gene is named only where the DNA matches it firmly. Rows give clone size only sometimes, using once, few, many, or a class for an expanded clone.

cdr3_aa: CASSLRYNEQFF; cdr3_nt: TGCGCCAGCAGCTTGAGGTACAATGAGCAGTTCTTC; v_call: TRBV5-1; j_call: TRBJ2-1; clone_size: NA; d_call: NA
cdr3_aa: CASSGTGVVYEQYF; cdr3_nt: TGCGCCAGCAGCGGGACGGGAGTCGTCTACGAGCAGTACTTC; v_call: TRBV5-1; j_call: TRBJ2-7; clone_size: few; d_call: NA
cdr3_aa: CSVDPQGGTEAFF; cdr3_nt: TGCAGCGTTGATCCCCAGGGAGGAACTGAAGCTTTCTTT; v_call: TRBV29-1; j_call: TRBJ1-1; clone_size: NA; d_call: NA
cdr3_aa: CAWSDGQYSEQYF; cdr3_nt: TGTGCCTGGAGTGACGGACAGTATAGCGAGCAGTACTTC; v_call: TRBV30; j_call: TRBJ2-7; clone_size: NA; d_call: NA
cdr3_aa: CASSKAGGVTQYF; cdr3_nt: TGTGCCAGCAGCAAAGCGGGGGGGGTTACGCAGTATTTT; v_call: TRBV21-1; j_call: TRBJ2-3; clone_size: few; d_call: NA
cdr3_aa: CASSSLLNRVSDTQYF; cdr3_nt: TGTGCCAGCAGCTCCTTACTCAACAGGGTCTCAGATACGCAGTATTTT; v_call: TRBV7-8; j_call: TRBJ2-3; clone_size: many; d_call: NA
cdr3_aa: CSVEVGTGVNEQFF; cdr3_nt: TGCAGCGTTGAAGTTGGGACAGGGGTCAATGAGCAGTTCTTC; v_call: TRBV29-1; j_call: TRBJ2-1; clone_size: few; d_call: TRBD1
cdr3_aa: CASSLNTRGYQETQYF; cdr3_nt: TGTGCCAGCAGTTTAAACACCAGGGGTTACCAAGAGACCCAGTACTTC; v_call: TRBV6-6; j_call: TRBJ2-5; clone_size: many; d_call: NA
cdr3_aa: CASSFAGEETQYF; cdr3_nt: TGTGCCAGCAGCTTCGCCGGGGAAGAGACCCAGTACTTC; v_call: TRBV5-4; j_call: TRBJ2-5; clone_size: few; d_call: NA
cdr3_aa: CASSATAEGFDQPQHF; cdr3_nt: TGTGCCAGCAGCGCTACGGCGGAGGGGTTTGATCAGCCCCAGCATTTT; v_call: TRBV5-6; j_call: TRBJ1-5; clone_size: NA; d_call: NA
cdr3_aa: CASSLAGNNEQFF; cdr3_nt: TGTGCCAGCAGCCTGGCGGGGAACAATGAGCAGTTCTTC; v_call: TRBV7-2; j_call: TRBJ2-1; clone_size: many; d_call: NA
cdr3_aa: CASGGLSGTDTQYF; cdr3_nt: TGTGCCAGCGGGGGGCTCTCCGGCACAGATACGCAGTATTTT; v_call: TRBV2; j_call: TRBJ2-3; clone_size: few; d_call: NA
cdr3_aa: CASSLKTAYNEQFF; cdr3_nt: TGTGCCAGCAGCCTTAAAACAGCATACAATGAGCAGTTCTTC; v_call: TRBV11-3; j_call: TRBJ2-1; clone_size: NA; d_call: NA
cdr3_aa: CSVGGLGHTGELFF; cdr3_nt: TGCAGCGTTGGAGGTTTAGGGCACACCGGGGAGCTGTTTTTT; v_call: TRBV29-1; j_call: TRBJ2-2; clone_size: many; d_call: NA
cdr3_aa: CASSLIAGGAYEQYF; cdr3_nt: TGTGCCAGCAGCTTAATAGCGGGAGGTGCCTACGAGCAGTACTTC; v_call: TRBV7-2; j_call: TRBJ2-7; clone_size: NA; d_call: TRBD2
cdr3_aa: CSVVGDRGSHGYEQYF; cdr3_nt: TGCAGCGTTGTAGGGGACAGGGGCTCCCATGGCTACGAGCAGTACTTC; v_call: TRBV29-1; j_call: TRBJ2-7; clone_size: NA; d_call: TRBD1
cdr3_aa: CASSFPPAAISTDTQYF; cdr3_nt: TGTGCCAGCAGCTTTCCCCCAGCAGCAATTAGCACAGATACGCAGTATTTT; v_call: TRBV7-2; j_call: TRBJ2-3; clone_size: few; d_call: NA
cdr3_aa: CSVEELAGGEQFF; cdr3_nt: TGCAGCGTTGAAGAACTAGCGGGAGGGGAGCAGTTCTTC; v_call: TRBV29-1; j_call: TRBJ2-1; clone_size: many; d_call: TRBD2
cdr3_aa: CASSPQDRVAGELFF; cdr3_nt: TGCGCCAGCAGCCCCCAGGACAGGGTGGCGGGGGAGCTGTTTTTT; v_call: TRBV4-3; j_call: TRBJ2-2; clone_size: NA; d_call: TRBD1
cdr3_aa: CASSSPRGGMAAFF; cdr3_nt: TGTGCCAGCAGTTCTCCTCGGGGCGGGATGGCGGCTTTCTTT; v_call: TRBV27; j_call: TRBJ1-1; clone_size: NA; d_call: NA
cdr3_aa: CASSDQGQGAEEQFF; cdr3_nt: TGCGCCAGCAGTGATCAGGGACAGGGAGCAGAGGAGCAGTTCTTC; v_call: TRBV10-1; j_call: TRBJ2-1; clone_size: many; d_call: TRBD1
cdr3_aa: CACGVYEQYF; cdr3_nt: TGTGCCTGTGGGGTCTACGAGCAGTACTTC; v_call: TRBV30; j_call: TRBJ2-7; clone_size: few; d_call: NA
cdr3_aa: CASQPTPNTGELFF; cdr3_nt: TGTGCCAGTCAACCTACACCGAACACCGGGGAGCTGTTTTTT; v_call: TRBV9; j_call: TRBJ2-2; clone_size: NA; d_call: NA
cdr3_aa: CASSQGTGGAASSYNEQFF; cdr3_nt: TGTGCCAGCAGCCAGGGCACTGGGGGAGCCGCGAGCTCCTACAATGAGCAGTTCTTC; v_call: TRBV14; j_call: TRBJ2-1; clone_size: few; d_call: NA
cdr3_aa: CASSSLRHEQYF; cdr3_nt: TGTGCCAGCTCATCACTTAGACACGAGCAGTACTTC; v_call: TRBV18; j_call: TRBJ2-7; clone_size: few; d_call: NA
cdr3_aa: CASSVNQGDTQYF; cdr3_nt: TGTGCCAGCAGTGTAAATCAGGGGGATACGCAGTATTTT; v_call: TRBV2; j_call: TRBJ2-3; clone_size: few; d_call: NA
cdr3_aa: CSVTSGVSTDTQYF; cdr3_nt: TGCAGCGTTACCTCAGGGGTTAGCACAGATACGCAGTATTTT; v_call: TRBV29-1; j_call: TRBJ2-3; clone_size: few; d_call: NA
cdr3_aa: CASSADLARYNEQFF; cdr3_nt: TGTGCCAGCAGTGCTGACTTGGCACGATACAATGAGCAGTTCTTC; v_call: TRBV2; j_call: TRBJ2-1; clone_size: few; d_call: NA
cdr3_aa: CASSLWDQETQYF; cdr3_nt: TGTGCCAGCAGCTTGTGGGACCAAGAGACCCAGTACTTC; v_call: TRBV5-4; j_call: TRBJ2-5; clone_size: few; d_call: NA
cdr3_aa: CASSSGDSITWNEQFF; cdr3_nt: TGTGCCAGCAGCTCGGGGGACAGTATTACATGGAATGAGCAGTTCTTC; v_call: TRBV7-2; j_call: TRBJ2-1; clone_size: medium-sized; d_call: NA
cdr3_aa: CASSQESRAGQMNTGELFF; cdr3_nt: TGCGCCAGCAGCCAAGAAAGCCGAGCGGGACAGATGAACACCGGGGAGCTGTTTTTT; v_call: TRBV4-3; j_call: TRBJ2-2; clone_size: few; d_call: NA
cdr3_aa: CASTLRGNTEAFF; cdr3_nt: TGTGCCAGCACCTTACGGGGGAACACTGAAGCTTTCTTT; v_call: TRBV6-6; j_call: TRBJ1-1; clone_size: NA; d_call: NA
cdr3_aa: CASGYGTSGTDTQYF; cdr3_nt: TGTGCCAGCGGGTACGGGACTAGCGGCACAGATACGCAGTATTTT; v_call: TRBV28; j_call: TRBJ2-3; clone_size: NA; d_call: TRBD2
cdr3_aa: CAWSGASGTQDTQYF; cdr3_nt: TGTGCCTGGTCCGGGGCTAGCGGCACGCAGGATACGCAGTATTTT; v_call: TRBV30; j_call: TRBJ2-3; clone_size: NA; d_call: TRBD2
cdr3_aa: CAWSVQSAGGKQFF; cdr3_nt: TGTGCCTGGAGTGTACAGTCAGCGGGAGGAAAGCAGTTCTTC; v_call: TRBV30; j_call: TRBJ2-1; clone_size: few; d_call: TRBD2
cdr3_aa: CAISDYSGAQNEQFF; cdr3_nt: TGTGCCATCAGTGATTATAGCGGGGCCCAGAATGAGCAGTTCTTC; v_call: TRBV10-3; j_call: TRBJ2-1; clone_size: many; d_call: TRBD2
cdr3_aa: CARIQGLAETSSYNEQFF; cdr3_nt: TGTGCCCGGATCCAGGGACTAGCGGAGACGAGCTCCTACAATGAGCAGTTCTTC; v_call: TRBV30; j_call: TRBJ2-1; clone_size: few; d_call: TRBD2
cdr3_aa: CATGRTDTQYF; cdr3_nt: TGTGCCACCGGCCGCACAGATACGCAGTATTTT; v_call: TRBV10-3; j_call: TRBJ2-3; clone_size: few; d_call: NA
cdr3_aa: CASSSGRYETQYF; cdr3_nt: TGTGCCAGTAGTAGCGGCCGGTATGAGACCCAGTACTTC; v_call: TRBV19; j_call: TRBJ2-5; clone_size: NA; d_call: NA